This record concerns one T cell receptor (beta chain) sequence. This entry belongs to a study of blood T cell repertoires in COVID-19. Study-wide context: The origin of the acute and convalescent COVID-19 samples was the United States, Italy and Spain. T cells, B-cell-depleted T cells, or PBMCs provided the cDNA or gDNA that served as material.

The CDR3 length is 15 residues. Looked up from germline, CDR1 is SGHAT and CDR2 is FQNNGV. Trimming took 10 bases from V and 2 from J, leaving 20 bases between them. Original analysis: Estimates of nucleated cell counts were drawn from the amplification of reference gene primers. Profiling relied on immunoSEQ multiplex PCR, and the TCRdb table lists in-frame clones only, not all of them. The DNA gave D and trimming, while V, J and clone size come from that table. Of 200,000 to 300,000 clones in the sample, around 80% are singletons; the top ten hold 2% to 2.5%. The rearrangement uses TRBV11-2 and TRBJ1-2; possibly TRBD1 for D (6 bases). Sequencing was carried out using peripheral blood. The clonotype was recovered from a man between 35 and 55 years old who had recovered from COVID-19. As DNA, the CDR3 is TGTGCCACCCACGGCAGGGGCCATCTGAACTATGGCTACACCTTC. This sequence encodes CATHGRGHLNYGYTF. Combining the CDR3 with reference TRBV11-2 and TRBJ1-2 gives the whole variable domain EAGVAQSPRYKIIEKRQSVAFWCNPISGHATLYWYQQILGQGPKLLIQFQNNGVVDDSQLPKDRFSAERLKGVDSTLKIQPAKLEDSAVYLCATHGRGHLNYGYTFGSGTRLTVV.